A selection of T cell receptor beta chains follows, all from one sample in a study of human T cells and chemical hapten exposure. TCRdb itself ran the RACE reads through MiXCR, one entry per CDR3 protein. The sample contains tens of thousands of distinct CDR3 sequences, around 9.9% of which appear only once. Sequenced material: whole blood, taken in connection with sensitization to the hapten diphenylcyclopropenone (DPC). The receptors derive from a woman aged 45 to 65 with alopecia areata. Some clones in this sample may be carry-over from other donors' samples. Each CDR3 is given with its conserved first and last residue. The D gene is left open where the match is weak. Clone size is not always given. Where it is, it says once, few, many or a class for expanded clones.

d_gene	j_gene	v_gene	abundance	CDR3nt	CDR3aa
TRBD1	TRBJ2-2	TRBV2	many	TGTGCCAGCAGGGGGGACAGTCGAAACGGGGAGCTGTTTTTT	CASRGDSRNGELFF
.	TRBJ2-7	TRBV7-3	.	TGTGCCAGCAGCTTAACTGCGGCCTCCTACGAGCAGTACTTC	CASSLTAASYEQYF
.	TRBJ2-5	TRBV7-2	.	TGTGCCAGCAGCTCCCACTATTCAGAGACCCAGTACTTC	CASSSHYSETQYF
TRBD1	TRBJ1-1	TRBV5-1	few	TGCGCCAGCAGCCTGGGACAGGGGCCTACGAACACTGAAGCTTTCTTT	CASSLGQGPTNTEAFF
TRBD1	TRBJ1-6	TRBV5-1	.	TGCGCCAGCAGAGACCGGACAGGGTCTAATTCACCCCTCCACTTT	CASRDRTGSNSPLHF
.	TRBJ2-2	TRBV6-5	.	TGTGCCAGCAGTTACTCCGGGGTTTCGGCCGGGGAGCTGTTTTTT	CASSYSGVSAGELFF
TRBD2	TRBJ2-1	TRBV27	many	TGTGCCAGCAGTTTGCCCGGGACTAGCGGGAATGAGCAGTTCTTC	CASSLPGTSGNEQFF
TRBD1	TRBJ2-7	TRBV18	many	TGTGCCAGCTCACTTGACAGGGTAAGCGACGAGCAGTACTTC	CASSLDRVSDEQYF
TRBD1	TRBJ1-1	TRBV29-1	many	TGCAGCGTTGTTATTCGGACAGGGAACACTGAAGCTTTCTTT	CSVVIRTGNTEAFF
.	TRBJ2-1	TRBV29-1	.	TGCAGCGTTGAAGATATTACCAGGGGAAGGCTGTTCTTC	CSVEDITRGRLFF
.	TRBJ2-5	TRBV7-2	.	TGTGCCAGCAGCTCTTGGGGCAGACAAGAGACCCAGTACTTC	CASSSWGRQETQYF
TRBD1	TRBJ2-7	TRBV23-1	.	TGCGCCAGCAGAAGAGGACAGGGGATAACCTACGAGCAGTACTTC	CASRRGQGITYEQYF
.	TRBJ1-2	TRBV12-3/TRBV12-4	few	TGTGCCAGCAGCCACTGGGAGGGCTACACCTTC	CASSHWEGYTF
.	TRBJ1-1	TRBV27	many	TGTGCCAGCAGTTTTTGGGGGGCCAACACTGAAGCTTTCTTT	CASSFWGANTEAFF
.	TRBJ2-1	TRBV12-3/TRBV12-4	.	TGTGCCAGCAGCTGGACCCCCTCCTACAATGAGCAGTTCTTC	CASSWTPSYNEQFF
.	TRBJ2-3	TRBV7-3	many	TGTGCCAGCAGCTTATTGCGGGGAGGCACAGATACGCAGTATTTT	CASSLLRGGTDTQYF
.	TRBJ2-1	TRBV4-2	many	TGTGCCAGCAGCCAAGCCGCCTTGGGCGGGACCCTCTCCTACAATGAGCAGTTCTTC	CASSQAALGGTLSYNEQFF
TRBD2	TRBJ2-2	TRBV7-2	.	TGTGCCAGCAGCTGGACTAGCGGGGGGCACACCGGGGAGCTGTTTTTT	CASSWTSGGHTGELFF
TRBD2	TRBJ2-2	TRBV5-1	many	TGCGCCAGCAGCGCGAGCGGGGAGACCGGGGAGCTGTTTTTT	CASSASGETGELFF
TRBD1	TRBJ1-1	TRBV20-1	many	TGCAGTGCTAGGGGGACAGGGTTCGCTGAAGCTTTCTTT	CSARGTGFAEAFF
.	TRBJ1-4	TRBV19	.	TGTGCCAGTAGCTGGACTAATGAAAAACTGTTTTTT	CASSWTNEKLFF
TRBD2	TRBJ2-7	TRBV6-6	many	TGTGCCAGCAGTCTGCCCCTCGGGGGGTCCGAGCAGTACTTC	CASSLPLGGSEQYF
.	TRBJ2-2	TRBV12-3/TRBV12-4	few	TGTGCCAGCAGTTCCGACTCAGGGCGAGCCGGGGAGCTGTTTTTT	CASSSDSGRAGELFF
.	TRBJ2-7	TRBV25-1	many	TGTGCCAGCAGTGAATATCGGGTCGGAGAGCAGTACTTC	CASSEYRVGEQYF
.	TRBJ2-6	TRBV9	.	TGTGCCAGCAGCGTAGTGCCTGGGGCCAACGTCCTGACTTTC	CASSVVPGANVLTF
.	TRBJ2-7	TRBV21-1	.	TGTGCCAGCAGCAAGGGGGCGGGACAGCCCTACGAGCAGTACTTC	CASSKGAGQPYEQYF
.	TRBJ1-6	TRBV7-9	.	TGTGCCAGCAGCTGGCTAGCAGACAGTCTGGATTCACCCCTCCACTTT	CASSWLADSLDSPLHF
.	TRBJ2-3	TRBV6-2/TRBV6-3	many	TGTGCCGGGCGCCAGAGTAGCACAGATACGCAGTATTTT	CAGRQSSTDTQYF
.	TRBJ2-1	TRBV20-1	.	TGCAGTGCTAGAGATCGGGGGAGCAGCTCCTACAATGAGCAGTTCTTC	CSARDRGSSSYNEQFF
.	TRBJ2-4	TRBV10-3	many	TGTGCCATCAGTGAGTACCAGCGGCCAAACATTCAGTACTTC	CAISEYQRPNIQYF
TRBD1	TRBJ2-1	TRBV5-1	few	TGCGCCAGCAGCCTGCGACAGGGGGGAACTTACAATGAGCAGTTCTTC	CASSLRQGGTYNEQFF
.	TRBJ2-1	TRBV27	many	TGTGCCAGCAGTTTTGATCAGGGCCTCGGCAATGAGCAGTTCTTC	CASSFDQGLGNEQFF
.	TRBJ2-1	TRBV3-1	many	TGTGCCAGCAGCCAAGAAGGAAGGGTGCAGTTCTTC	CASSQEGRVQFF
.	TRBJ2-5	TRBV6-6	many	TGTGCCAGCATAGGACTTTGGCAAGAGACCCAGTACTTC	CASIGLWQETQYF
.	TRBJ2-4	TRBV28	many	TGTGCCAGCAGACATGCTATCAAGGCCAAAAACATTCAGTACTTC	CASRHAIKAKNIQYF
.	TRBJ1-1	TRBV10-3	.	TGTGCCATCAGCCGACAGGAGAACACTGAAGCTTTCTTT	CAISRQENTEAFF
.	TRBJ2-5	TRBV6-2/TRBV6-3	many	TGTGCCAGCAGACGCCCCGCGGGATGGGAGACCCAGTACTTC	CASRRPAGWETQYF
.	TRBJ2-7	TRBV5-6	.	TGTGCCAGCAGCTTGTGGGGGGTCTCCTACGAGCAGTACTTC	CASSLWGVSYEQYF
TRBD2	TRBJ2-3	TRBV7-9	few	TGTGCCAGCAAAACGTGGGGGCTAGCGGGGACAGATACGCAGTATTTT	CASKTWGLAGTDTQYF
.	TRBJ2-7	TRBV12-3/TRBV12-4	.	TGTGCCAGCAGTCGGGACGGAATCTCCTACGAGCAGTACTTC	CASSRDGISYEQYF
.	TRBJ2-7	TRBV4-2	few	TGTGCCAGCAGCCAAGATCTCGTGGGAGACCCCTACGAGCAGTACTTC	CASSQDLVGDPYEQYF
TRBD2	TRBJ2-1	TRBV6-2/TRBV6-3	.	TGTGCCAGCCTGTTCGCGGGGGGGCATGAGCAGTTCTTC	CASLFAGGHEQFF
.	TRBJ2-5	TRBV2	many	TGTGCCAGCAGTGGACCGAAAGAGACCCAGTACTTC	CASSGPKETQYF
.	TRBJ2-2	TRBV12-3/TRBV12-4	.	TGTGCCAGCAGTGTAACGGACAGAATGGGGGAGCTGTTTTTT	CASSVTDRMGELFF
TRBD1	TRBJ2-3	TRBV15	.	TGTGCCACCAGCCGACGACAGGGGGCCACAGATACGCAGTATTTT	CATSRRQGATDTQYF
.	TRBJ1-1	TRBV28	.	TGTGCCAGCAGTTCAGGGACGAGGGAAGCTTTCTTT	CASSSGTREAFF
.	TRBJ1-4	TRBV5-1	many	TGCGCCAGCACCTCCGAGGCAACTAATGAAAAACTGTTTTTT	CASTSEATNEKLFF
TRBD2	TRBJ2-7	TRBV4-1	few	TGCGCCAGCAGCCAAGAGGTACTAGCGGGAGGGCCACCTCCCGAGCAGTACTTC	CASSQEVLAGGPPPEQYF
TRBD1	TRBJ1-4	TRBV29-1	many	TGCAGCGTTGGACAGGGGGTTAATGAAAAACTGTTTTTT	CSVGQGVNEKLFF
.	TRBJ2-2	TRBV20-1	.	TGCAGTGCTAGAGGTTCCGGAGAGAGTTACAACACCGGGGAGCTGTTTTTT	CSARGSGESYNTGELFF
.	TRBJ1-1	TRBV6-5	many	TGTGCCAGCAGTCCCCTACGGGGCATCGCTGAAGCTTTCTTT	CASSPLRGIAEAFF
.	TRBJ2-3	TRBV29-1	few	TGCTCCCATCGGAGGGATAGCACAGATACGCAGTATTTT	CSHRRDSTDTQYF